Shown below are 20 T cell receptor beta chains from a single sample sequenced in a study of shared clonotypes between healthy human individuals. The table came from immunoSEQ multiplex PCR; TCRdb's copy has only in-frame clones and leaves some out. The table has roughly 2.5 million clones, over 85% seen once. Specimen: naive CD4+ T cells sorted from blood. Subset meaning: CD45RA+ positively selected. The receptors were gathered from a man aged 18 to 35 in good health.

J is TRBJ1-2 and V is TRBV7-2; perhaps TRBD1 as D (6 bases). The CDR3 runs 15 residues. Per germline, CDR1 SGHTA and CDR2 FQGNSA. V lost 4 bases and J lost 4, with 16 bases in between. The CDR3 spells CASSSLGTYTYGYTF. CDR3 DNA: TGTGCCAGCAGCTCCCTCGGGACATATACCTATGGCTACACCTTC.

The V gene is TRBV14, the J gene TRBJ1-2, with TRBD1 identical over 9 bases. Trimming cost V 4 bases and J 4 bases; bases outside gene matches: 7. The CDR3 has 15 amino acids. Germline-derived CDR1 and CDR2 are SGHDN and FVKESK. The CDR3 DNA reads TGTGCCAGCAGCCCGGGGACAGGGAAATCCTATGGCTACACCTTC. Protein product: CASSPGTGKSYGYTF.

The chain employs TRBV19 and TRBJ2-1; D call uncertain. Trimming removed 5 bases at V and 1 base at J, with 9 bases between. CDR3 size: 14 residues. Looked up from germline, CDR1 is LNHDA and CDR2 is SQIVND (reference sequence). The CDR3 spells CASSLIGSYNEQFF. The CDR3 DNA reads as TGTGCCAGTAGTTTAATCGGTTCCTACAATGAGCAGTTCTTC.

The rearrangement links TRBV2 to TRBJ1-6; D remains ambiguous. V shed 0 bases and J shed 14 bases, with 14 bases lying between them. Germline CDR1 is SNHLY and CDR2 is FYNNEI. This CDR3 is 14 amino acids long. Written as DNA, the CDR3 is TGTGCCAGCAGTGAAGCCTGGGCAGCGTCATCCCTCCACTTT. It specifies CASSEAWAASSLHF.

CDR3: CASSPPGTSYEQFF. CDR3 in DNA: TGTGCCAGCTCACCACCCGGGACTAGCTATGAGCAGTTCTTC. This chain connects TRBV18 to TRBJ2-1; 9 bases match TRBD2. This CDR3 is built from 14 residues. Germline CDR1 KGHSH, CDR2 LQKENI. Trimming took 0 bases from V and 8 from J; bases not matched to a gene: 2.

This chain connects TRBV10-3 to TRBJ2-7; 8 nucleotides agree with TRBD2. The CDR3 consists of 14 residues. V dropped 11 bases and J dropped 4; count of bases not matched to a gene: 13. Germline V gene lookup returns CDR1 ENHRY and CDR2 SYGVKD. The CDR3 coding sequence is TGTGCCGCCGGTCCCGGGGCGGGGGGATACGAGCAGTACTTC. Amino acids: CAAGPGAGGYEQYF.

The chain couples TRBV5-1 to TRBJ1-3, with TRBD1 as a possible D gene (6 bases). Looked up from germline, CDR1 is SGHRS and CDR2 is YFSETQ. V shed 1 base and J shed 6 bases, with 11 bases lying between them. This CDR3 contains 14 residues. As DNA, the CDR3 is TGCGCCAGCAGCTTGAGCGCAGGGGAAAACACCATATATTTT. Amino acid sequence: CASSLSAGENTIYF.

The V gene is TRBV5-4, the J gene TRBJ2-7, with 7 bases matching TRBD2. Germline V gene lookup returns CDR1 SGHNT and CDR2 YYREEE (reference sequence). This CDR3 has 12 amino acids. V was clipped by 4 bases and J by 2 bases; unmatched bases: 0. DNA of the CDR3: TGTGCCAGCAGCGCGGGGGCCTACGAGCAGTACTTC. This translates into CASSAGAYEQYF.

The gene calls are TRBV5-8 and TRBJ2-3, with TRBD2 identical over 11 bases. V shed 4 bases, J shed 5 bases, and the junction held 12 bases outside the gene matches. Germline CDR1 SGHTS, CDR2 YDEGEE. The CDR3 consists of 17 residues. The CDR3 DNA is TGTGCCAGCAGCCTTCGACTAGCGGGGTTGAGGTTAGATACGCAGTATTTT. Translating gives CASSLRLAGLRLDTQYF.

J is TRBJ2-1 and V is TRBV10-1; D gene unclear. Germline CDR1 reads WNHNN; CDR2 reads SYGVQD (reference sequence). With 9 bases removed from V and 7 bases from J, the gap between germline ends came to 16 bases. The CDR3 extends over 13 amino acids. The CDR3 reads CARKEKVGNEQFF. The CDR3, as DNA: TGCGCCAGAAAGGAGAAGGTAGGGAATGAGCAGTTCTTC.

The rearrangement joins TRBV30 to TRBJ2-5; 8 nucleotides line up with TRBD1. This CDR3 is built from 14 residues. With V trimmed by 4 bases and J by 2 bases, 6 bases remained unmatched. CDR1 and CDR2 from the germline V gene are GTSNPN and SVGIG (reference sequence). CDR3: CAWTFGDRQETQYF. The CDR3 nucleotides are TGTGCCTGGACCTTCGGGGACAGGCAAGAGACCCAGTACTTC. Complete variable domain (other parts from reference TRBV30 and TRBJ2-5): SQTIHQWPATLVQPVGSPLSLECTVEGTSNPNLYWYRQAAGRGLQLLFYSVGIGQISSEVPQNLSASRPQDRQFILSSKKLLLSDSGFYLCAWTFGDRQETQYFGPGTRLLVL.

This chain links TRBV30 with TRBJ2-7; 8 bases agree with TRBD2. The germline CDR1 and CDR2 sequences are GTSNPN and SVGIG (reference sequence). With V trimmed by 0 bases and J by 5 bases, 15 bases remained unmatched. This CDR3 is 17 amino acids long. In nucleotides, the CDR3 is TGTGCCTGGAGTGTACTAAGGTTCCGGGAGGGCGTAAACGAGCAGTACTTC. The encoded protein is CAWSVLRFREGVNEQYF.

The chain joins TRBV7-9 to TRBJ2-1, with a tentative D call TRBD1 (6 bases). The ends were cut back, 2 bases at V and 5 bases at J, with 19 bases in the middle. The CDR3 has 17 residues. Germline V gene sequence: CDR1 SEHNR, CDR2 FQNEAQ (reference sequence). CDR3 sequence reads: CASSLPRGGEGDNEQFF. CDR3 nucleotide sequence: TGTGCCAGCAGCTTACCTCGAGGGGGAGAGGGGGACAATGAGCAGTTCTTC.

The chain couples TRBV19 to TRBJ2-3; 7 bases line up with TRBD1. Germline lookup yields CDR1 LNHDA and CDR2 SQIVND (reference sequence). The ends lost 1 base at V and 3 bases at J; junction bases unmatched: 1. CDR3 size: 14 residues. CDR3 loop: CASSIVRGTDTQYF. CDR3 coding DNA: TGTGCCAGTAGTATAGTCAGGGGGACAGATACGCAGTATTTT. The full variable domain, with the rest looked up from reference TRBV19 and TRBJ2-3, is DGGITQSPKYLFRKEGQNVTLSCEQNLNHDAMYWYRQDPGQGLRLIYYSQIVNDFQKGDIAEGYSVSREKKESFPLTVTSAQKNPTAFYLCASSIVRGTDTQYFGPGTRLTVL.

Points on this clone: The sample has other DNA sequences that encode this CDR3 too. The CDR3 protein is CASSSRDRDQETQYF. CDR3 DNA: TGTGCCAGTAGCTCCCGGGACAGGGACCAAGAGACCCAGTACTTC. The V call is TRBV19, the J call TRBJ2-5, with TRBD1 matching 9 bases. The CDR3 runs to 15 residues. V was pared by 6 bases and J by 0 bases, with 5 bases of the junction left unmatched. The V gene's germline CDR1 is LNHDA and CDR2 SQIVND (reference sequence). Supplemented by reference TRBV19 and TRBJ2-5, the full variable domain reads DGGITQSPKYLFRKEGQNVTLSCEQNLNHDAMYWYRQDPGQGLRLIYYSQIVNDFQKGDIAEGYSVSREKKESFPLTVTSAQKNPTAFYLCASSSRDRDQETQYFGPGTRLLVL.

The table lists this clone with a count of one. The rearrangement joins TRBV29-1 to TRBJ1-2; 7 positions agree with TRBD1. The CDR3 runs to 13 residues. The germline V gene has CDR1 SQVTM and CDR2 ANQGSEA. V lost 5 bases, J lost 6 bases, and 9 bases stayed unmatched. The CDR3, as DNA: TGCAGCGTTATTGTCTGGCAGGGGGATGGCTACACCTTC. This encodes CSVIVWQGDGYTF.

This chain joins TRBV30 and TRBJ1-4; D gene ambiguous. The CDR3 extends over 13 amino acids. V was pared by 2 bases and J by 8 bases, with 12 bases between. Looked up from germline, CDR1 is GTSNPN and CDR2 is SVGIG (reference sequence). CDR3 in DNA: TGTGCCTGGAGTCGACTCTTCGGAGAAAAACTGTTTTTT. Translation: CAWSRLFGEKLFF.

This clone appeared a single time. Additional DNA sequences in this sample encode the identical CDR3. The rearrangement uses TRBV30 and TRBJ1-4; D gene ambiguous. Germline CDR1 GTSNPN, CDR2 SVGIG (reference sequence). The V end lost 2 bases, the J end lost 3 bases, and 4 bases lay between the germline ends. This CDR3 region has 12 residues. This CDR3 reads CAWSPPNEKLFF. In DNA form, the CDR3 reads TGTGCCTGGAGTCCGCCTAATGAAAAACTGTTTTTT.

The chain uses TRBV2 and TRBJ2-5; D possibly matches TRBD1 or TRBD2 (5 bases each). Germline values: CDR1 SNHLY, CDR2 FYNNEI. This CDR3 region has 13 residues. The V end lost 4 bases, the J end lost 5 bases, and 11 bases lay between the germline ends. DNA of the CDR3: TGTGCCAGCAGTGGGGACCCTAGGGAGACCCAGTACTTC. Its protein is CASSGDPRETQYF.

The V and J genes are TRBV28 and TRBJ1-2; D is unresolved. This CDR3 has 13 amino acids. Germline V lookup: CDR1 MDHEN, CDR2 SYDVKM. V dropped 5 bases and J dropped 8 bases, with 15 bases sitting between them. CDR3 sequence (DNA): TGTGCCAGCAGTCCAGAGACCCAGAGAGGCTACACCTTC. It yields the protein CASSPETQRGYTF.